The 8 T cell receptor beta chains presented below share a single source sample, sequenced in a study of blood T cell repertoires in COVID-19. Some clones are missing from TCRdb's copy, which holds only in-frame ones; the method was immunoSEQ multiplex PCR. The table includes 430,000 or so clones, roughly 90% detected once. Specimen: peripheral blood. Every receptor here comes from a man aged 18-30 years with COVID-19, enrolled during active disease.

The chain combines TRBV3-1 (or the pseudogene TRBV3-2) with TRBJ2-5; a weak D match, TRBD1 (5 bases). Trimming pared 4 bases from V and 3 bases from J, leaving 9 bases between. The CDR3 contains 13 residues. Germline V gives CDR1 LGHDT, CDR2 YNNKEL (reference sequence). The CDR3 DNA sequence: TGTGCCAGCAGCCTAAGGGGAAAAGAGACCCAGTACTTC. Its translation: CASSLRGKETQYF.

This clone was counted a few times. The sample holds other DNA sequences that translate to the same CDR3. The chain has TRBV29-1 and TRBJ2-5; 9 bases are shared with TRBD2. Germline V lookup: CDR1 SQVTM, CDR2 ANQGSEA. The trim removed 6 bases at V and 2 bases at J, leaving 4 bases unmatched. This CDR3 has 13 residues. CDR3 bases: TGCAGCGTCGCAACTAGCGGGCAAGAGACCCAGTACTTC. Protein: CSVATSGQETQYF.

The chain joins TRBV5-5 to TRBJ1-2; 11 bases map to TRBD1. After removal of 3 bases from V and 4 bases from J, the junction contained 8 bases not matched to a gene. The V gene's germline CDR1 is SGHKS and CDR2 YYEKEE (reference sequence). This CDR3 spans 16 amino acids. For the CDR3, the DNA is TGTGCCAGCAGCTCTCGTTCGGGGACAGGGGGCTATGGCTACACCTTC. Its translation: CASSSRSGTGGYGYTF.

CDR3 sequence reads: CASGQGAEQYF. The CDR3, as DNA: TGTGCCAGCGGACAGGGGGCCGAGCAGTACTTC. This rearrangement joins TRBV5-8 to TRBJ2-7; 11 positions match TRBD1. Germline assignment: CDR1 SGHTS and CDR2 YDEGEE. The trim removed 7 bases at V and 6 bases at J, leaving 0 bases unmatched. This CDR3 is 11 amino acids long.

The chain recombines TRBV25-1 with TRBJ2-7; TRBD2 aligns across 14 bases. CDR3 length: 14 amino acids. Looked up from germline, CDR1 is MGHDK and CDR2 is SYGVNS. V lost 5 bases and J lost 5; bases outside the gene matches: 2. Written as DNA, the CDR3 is TGTGCCAGCAGTCCGGGACTAGCGGGAGACGAGCAGTACTTC. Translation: CASSPGLAGDEQYF.

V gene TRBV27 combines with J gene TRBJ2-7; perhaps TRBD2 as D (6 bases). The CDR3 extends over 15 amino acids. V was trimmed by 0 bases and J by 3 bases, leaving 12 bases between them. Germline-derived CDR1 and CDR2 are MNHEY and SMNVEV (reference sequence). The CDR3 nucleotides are TGTGCCAGCAGTTTATCGGGAGCGGGCAACTACGAGCAGTACTTC. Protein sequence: CASSLSGAGNYEQYF.

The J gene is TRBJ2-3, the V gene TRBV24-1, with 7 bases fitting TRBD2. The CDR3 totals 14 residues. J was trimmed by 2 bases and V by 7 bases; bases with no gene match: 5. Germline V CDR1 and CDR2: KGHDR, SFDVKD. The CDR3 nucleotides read TGTGCCACCAGCGCCGGGAGGCTCACAGATACGCAGTATTTT. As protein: CATSAGRLTDTQYF.

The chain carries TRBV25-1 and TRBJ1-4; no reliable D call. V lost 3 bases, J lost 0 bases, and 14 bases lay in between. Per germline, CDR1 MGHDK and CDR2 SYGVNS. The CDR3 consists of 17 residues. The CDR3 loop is CASSDRGWLTTNEKLFF. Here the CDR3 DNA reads TGTGCCAGCAGTGATCGGGGTTGGCTGACAACTAATGAAAAACTGTTTTTT.